Included here is one TCR beta chain sequence, with context. Antigen unknown. It may be a read error: a sequence one base away is much more abundant. With 10%, 30% or 50% of RNA, roughly 17,000 to 1,000,000 naive CD8 T cells were sequenced. Naive CD8 T cells underwent sorting with the CD8+CD4-CCR7+CD45RA+ definition. Bulk libraries came from a prior protocol with listed TCR primers. TCRdb reprocessed the PCR reads with MiXCR, giving one entry per CDR3 protein. The sample lists about half a million distinct CDR3 sequences; around 25% were seen once. The sample is drawn from a study of molecular identifiers for immune sequencing clone quantification. Germline loops: CDR1 MDHEN, CDR2 SYDVKM. This CDR3 contains 15 residues. Overall study findings and caveats: The share of molecules held by clones above 20 RNA copies was over 97% in effector cells and under 1% in naive cells.

The sample consisted of naive CD8+ T cells from blood, with Jurkat cell RNA spiked in. Subset reported: FACS-sorted CD8+CD4-CCR7+CD45RA+ naive T cells. The clonotype comes from a human donor in good health. Some libraries in this study had Jurkat cell RNA spiked in. This sequence joins TRBV28 and TRBJ2-1, with D hard to call. CDR3 DNA: TGTGCCAGCAGCCGACGTCCTCCTCGCTACAATCAGCAGTTCTTC. This translates into CASSRRPPRYNQQFF.